A single sample gave rise to the 27 T cell receptor beta chains below, sequenced in a study of T cell responses to AZD1222 COVID-19 vaccine (dated by TCRdb to 2020 to 2023). To prepare the library, the immunoSEQ multiplex PCR assay was applied. The immuneACCESS repertoire file appears here via TCRdb, limited to in-frame rearrangements. These files lack a portion of the clones; in checked studies, under half of the deficit traces to unresolved V genes, and the cause of the others is not known. The sample includes roughly 150,000 clones, with about 88% observed a single time. Of the sample, around 3% falls within the top ten clones. What this sample's time point label stands for: about 28 days (+/-7) after the second vaccine dose. Sequenced material: peripheral blood, taken 28 days after the second AZD1222 dose. The receptors here all came from an adult who received the AZD1222 COVID-19 vaccine.

This chain links TRBV19 with TRBJ2-4; TRBD1 aligns across 9 bases. There are 14 residues in the CDR3. V lost 7 bases, J lost 8 bases, and 9 bases stayed unmatched. Germline V gene data show CDR1 as LNHDA and CDR2 as SQIVND (reference sequence). CDR3 nucleotides: TGTGCCAGTATGGACAGGGGTGGTTTGGACATTCAGTACTTC. It encodes CASMDRGGLDIQYF.

V gene TRBV3-1 (or the pseudogene TRBV3-2) combines with J gene TRBJ1-2, with D possibly matching TRBD1 (5 bases). The CDR3 contains 16 residues. Germline CDR1 LGHDT, CDR2 YNNKEL (reference sequence). The germline V and J ends were trimmed by 0 bases and 5 bases, with 16 bases remaining between them. CDR3 protein: CASSQETLTVEYGYTF. The CDR3 DNA reads TGTGCCAGCAGCCAAGAGACCTTGACAGTAGAGTATGGCTACACCTTC.

The chain employs TRBV6-5 and TRBJ1-1, with D possibly TRBD1 on 6 matching bases. CDR3 length equals 15 residues. V lost 6 bases and J lost 3, with 17 bases in between. Germline CDR1 and CDR2: MNHEY and SVGAGI. As DNA, the CDR3 is TGTGCCAGCAGAACAGACAGGAAGCGCTACACTGAAGCTTTCTTT. It is translated as CASRTDRKRYTEAFF.

The V call is TRBV10-2, the J call TRBJ2-4; 9 bases line up with TRBD2. V was pared by 8 bases and J by 8 bases, with 10 bases of the junction left unmatched. Germline CDR1 is WSHSY and CDR2 is SAAADI. There are 14 residues in the CDR3. As DNA, the CDR3 is TGCGCCAGCTTGGATAGCGGGAGACCTTACATTCAGTACTTC. Translation gives CASLDSGRPYIQYF.

The gene calls are TRBV19 and TRBJ1-2; D might be TRBD1 (5 bases). Germline lookup yields CDR1 LNHDA and CDR2 SQIVND (reference sequence). The CDR3 has 14 amino acids. Trimming shortened V by 5 bases and J by 4 bases, and 14 bases separated the two germline ends. CDR3 DNA: TGTGCCAGTAGTGAGCAGAGGGGTACCTATGGCTACACCTTC. Protein: CASSEQRGTYGYTF.

The table lists this clone with a few counts. The V gene is TRBV12-3 or TRBV12-4, the J gene TRBJ2-7, with D uncertain. The CDR3 is made up of 13 amino acids. V gave up 8 bases and J gave up 4 bases, with 15 bases separating them. The CDR3 reads CASGPPKGYEQYF. CDR3 DNA: TGTGCCAGCGGCCCCCCCAAAGGGTACGAGCAGTACTTC.

V usage is TRBV7-9 and J usage is TRBJ2-7; weak D call: TRBD2 (6 bases). Germline V gene data show CDR1 as SEHNR and CDR2 as FQNEAQ (reference sequence). Trimming pared 6 bases from V and 5 bases from J, leaving 14 bases between. This CDR3 region has 13 residues. The CDR3 coding sequence is TGTGCCAGCAGATTGGGGGGACTGGACGAGCAGTACTTC. Amino acids: CASRLGGLDEQYF.

Written as DNA, the CDR3 is TGCGCCAGCAGGCGGGACAACAATCAGCCCCAGCATTTT. Encoded protein: CASRRDNNQPQHF. The genes are TRBV10-2 and TRBJ1-5; tentatively, D is TRBD1 (6 bases). Trimming cost V 6 bases and J 3 bases, with 9 bases left between them. Germline V gives CDR1 WSHSY, CDR2 SAAADI. CDR3 size: 13 residues.

This clone was recorded a few times. This chain links TRBV14 with TRBJ2-2, with 11 bases fitting TRBD2. After removal of 0 bases from V and 6 bases from J, the junction contained 9 bases not matched to a gene. The CDR3 is 18 amino acids. Germline V CDR1 and CDR2: SGHDN, FVKESK. CDR3 region: CASSQDWLAGGRSGELFF. CDR3 DNA sequence: TGTGCCAGCAGCCAAGATTGGCTAGCGGGAGGTCGGTCCGGGGAGCTGTTTTTT.

The chain recombines TRBV30 with TRBJ1-2; possibly TRBD1 for D (5 bases). Germline V gene sequence: CDR1 GTSNPN, CDR2 SVGIG (reference sequence). Trimming cost V 0 bases and J 0 bases, with 20 bases left between them. The CDR3 extends over 18 amino acids. CDR3 sequence: CAWSVRPVGRGANYGYTF. The CDR3 coding sequence is TGTGCCTGGAGTGTAAGACCGGTCGGGAGGGGAGCTAACTATGGCTACACCTTC.

V gene TRBV10-3 combines with J gene TRBJ1-5, with 8 bases aligning to TRBD1. The CDR3 runs 17 residues. The V gene's germline CDR1 is ENHRY and CDR2 SYGVKD. V was pared by 5 bases and J by 3 bases, with 12 bases of the junction left unmatched. The CDR3 DNA reads as TGTGCCATCAGTACAGGGGGAATCGTCAGTAACAATCAGCCCCAGCATTTT. Translating it yields CAISTGGIVSNNQPQHF.

The genes are TRBV3-1 (or the pseudogene TRBV3-2) and TRBJ1-2, with D unclear. Per germline, CDR1 LGHDT and CDR2 YNNKEL (reference sequence). Between the trimmed V and J ends, which lost 4 bases and 8 bases, there was a span of 14 bases. The CDR3 extends over 13 amino acids. CDR3 residues: CASSPSLGSGYTF. Here the CDR3 DNA reads TGTGCCAGCAGCCCCTCCTTGGGATCAGGCTACACCTTC.

The chain recombines TRBV5-5 with TRBJ2-7; a weak D match, TRBD1 (5 bases). The CDR3 contains 14 residues. Trimming pared 0 bases from V and 6 bases from J, leaving 13 bases between. Looked up from germline, CDR1 is SGHKS and CDR2 is YYEKEE (reference sequence). The CDR3, as DNA: TGTGCCAGCAGCTTGGCAGGGCAAGTACTCGAGCAGTACTTC. It is translated as CASSLAGQVLEQYF.

The chain links TRBV6-5 to TRBJ1-2; 10 bases fit TRBD1. Germline CDR1 MNHEY, CDR2 SVGAGI. The junction had 7 bases not matched to a gene; V was cut back by 4 bases and J by 8 bases. CDR3 length: 14 residues. For the CDR3, the DNA is TGTGCCAGCAGTTTCCGGGACAGGGGCGAAGGCTACACCTTC. Encoded protein: CASSFRDRGEGYTF.

The genes are TRBV28 and TRBJ2-1; D is unresolved. Germline CDR1 reads MDHEN; CDR2 reads SYDVKM. The V gene lost 4 bases and the J gene lost 15 bases, with 19 bases spanning the gap. This CDR3 is built from 13 residues. CDR3 DNA: TGTGCCAGCAGTTCCCCTAAGGCCCTGGGTGCGTTCTTC. Translated, it gives CASSSPKALGAFF. Variable domain in full (rest from reference TRBV28 and TRBJ2-1): DVKVTQSSRYLVKRTGEKVFLECVQDMDHENMFWYRQDPGLGLRLIYFSYDVKMKEKGDIPEGYSVSREKKERFSLILESASTNQTSMYLCASSSPKALGAFFGPGTRLTVL.

The gene calls are TRBV4-1 and TRBJ1-3; D unresolved. The length of the CDR3 is 13 residues. Looked up from germline, CDR1 is MGHRA and CDR2 is YSYEKL. The ends were cut back, 5 bases at V and 4 bases at J, with 9 bases in the middle. CDR3 residues: CASSFKGGNTIYF. The CDR3 nucleotides are TGCGCCAGCAGCTTCAAAGGGGGAAACACCATATATTTT.

The chain combines TRBV6-1 with TRBJ2-3; TRBD2 agrees at 8 bases. This CDR3 region has 15 residues. V shed 3 bases and J 1 base; nucleotides not matched to a gene: 3. Germline V gene data show CDR1 as MNHNS and CDR2 as SASEGT. CDR3 sequence reads: CASSEGLVGTDTQYF. The CDR3 nucleotides read TGTGCCAGCAGTGAGGGACTAGTCGGCACAGATACGCAGTATTTT.

V is TRBV30 and J is TRBJ2-5; TRBD1 aligns across 7 bases. The CDR3 consists of 15 residues. CDR1 and CDR2 (germline): GTSNPN, SVGIG (reference sequence). Trimming removed 2 bases from V and 4 bases from J; junction bases left unmatched: 10. This chain's CDR3 is CAWSSRRTGSETQYF. The CDR3 DNA reads as TGTGCCTGGAGTTCCCGAAGGACAGGATCAGAGACCCAGTACTTC. The whole variable domain, remainder taken from reference TRBV30 and TRBJ2-5, is SQTIHQWPATLVQPVGSPLSLECTVEGTSNPNLYWYRQAAGRGLQLLFYSVGIGQISSEVPQNLSASRPQDRQFILSSKKLLLSDSGFYLCAWSSRRTGSETQYFGPGTRLLVL.

The CDR3 region has the DNA TGTGCCAGCAGCTTAGAGGGGGGCTCTGGAAACACCATATATTTT. Its protein product is CASSLEGGSGNTIYF. The chain has TRBV11-2 and TRBJ1-3; TRBD1 might be the D (5 bases). Germline CDR1 SGHAT, CDR2 FQNNGV. The germline V and J ends were trimmed by 0 bases and 0 bases, with 6 bases remaining between them. The CDR3 extends over 15 amino acids.

This chain joins TRBV14 and TRBJ1-1; 7 bases match TRBD1. The ends lost 7 bases at V and 1 base at J; junction bases unmatched: 6. Germline values: CDR1 SGHDN, CDR2 FVKESK. CDR3 length: 14 residues. The CDR3 is CASTLRTGNTEAFF. The CDR3 nucleotides read TGTGCCAGCACCCTACGGACAGGGAACACTGAAGCTTTCTTT.

The chain carries TRBV15 and TRBJ1-5; 7 bases agree with TRBD1. CDR1 LNHNV and CDR2 YYDKDF come from the germline V gene (reference sequence). Trimming took 5 bases from V and 7 from J; bases not matched to a gene: 17. The CDR3 contains 17 residues. The CDR3 reads CATSLDRAPATGQPQHF. CDR3 bases: TGTGCCACCAGCCTTGACAGGGCACCAGCCACCGGACAGCCCCAGCATTTT. The full variable domain, its missing parts supplied by reference TRBV15 and TRBJ1-5, is DAMVIQNPRYQVTQFGKPVTLSCSQTLNHNVMYWYQQKSSQAPKLLFHYYDKDFNNEADTPDNFQSRRPNTSFCFLDIRSPGLGDTAMYLCATSLDRAPATGQPQHFGDGTRLSIL.

The V gene is TRBV5-6, the J gene TRBJ2-2; a weak D match, TRBD2 (5 bases). Germline values: CDR1 SGHDT, CDR2 YYEEEE. The CDR3 contains 14 residues. Trimming took off 4 bases at V and 5 bases at J, with 12 bases between the two ends. CDR3 in amino acids: CASSPDGGTGELFF. CDR3 sequence (DNA): TGTGCCAGCAGCCCGGACGGCGGGACCGGGGAGCTGTTTTTT.

The chain joins TRBV7-3 to TRBJ2-1; the D gene is possibly TRBD1 (7 bases). The CDR3 loop spans 14 amino acids. The V end was cut by 1 base, the J end by 7 bases, with 11 bases between. Germline values: CDR1 SGHTA, CDR2 FQGTGA. CDR3: CASSLSQGGNEQFF. The CDR3 DNA reads TGTGCCAGCAGCTTAAGCCAGGGGGGAAATGAGCAGTTCTTC.

The J gene is TRBJ1-2, the V gene TRBV5-8; 7 positions match TRBD1. V lost 3 bases to trimming and J lost 6 bases; unmatched junction nucleotides: 8. The CDR3 has 14 amino acids. Germline values: CDR1 SGHTS, CDR2 YDEGEE. The DNA for the CDR3 is TGTGCCAGCAGCTCCCAGGACAGGAGGAATGGCTACACCTTC. This sequence encodes CASSSQDRRNGYTF.

The chain has TRBV7-2 and TRBJ1-1; 9 nucleotides match TRBD1. Per germline, CDR1 SGHTA and CDR2 FQGNSA. The CDR3 consists of 15 residues. V was pared by 3 bases and J by 6 bases, with 8 bases of the junction left unmatched. The CDR3 spells CASSLIPGQGAEAFF. The CDR3 region has the DNA TGTGCCAGCAGCTTGATTCCGGGACAGGGTGCTGAAGCTTTCTTT.

The rearrangement links TRBV27 to TRBJ1-4; tentatively, D is TRBD1 (6 bases). Per the germline V gene, CDR1 is MNHEY and CDR2 is SMNVEV (reference sequence). The ends were cut back, 5 bases at V and 8 bases at J, with 18 bases in the middle. The CDR3 length is 15 residues. CDR3 protein: CASSRWGGVGEKLFF. The DNA of the CDR3 is TGTGCCAGCAGTCGGTGGGGGGGCGTTGGAGAAAAACTGTTTTTT.

The chain links TRBV10-3 to TRBJ1-3, with D perhaps TRBD1 (5 bases). CDR3 size: 13 residues. V gave up 0 bases and J gave up 11 bases, with 11 bases separating them. Germline assignment: CDR1 ENHRY and CDR2 SYGVKD. CDR3 DNA: TGTGCCATCAGTGAGTCAAGGGACGGCCCCATATATTTT. This encodes CAISESRDGPIYF.